This passage covers 7 T cell receptor beta chains from one sample sequenced in a study of OX40 agonist ivuxolimab in advanced cancers. Data came from immunoSEQ multiplex PCR; TCRdb stores just in-frame clones and leaves some out. This table holds about 70,000 clones, approximately 80% found once. The sample was CD4+ or CD8+ T cells sorted from blood, taken in a trial of the OX40 agonist ivuxolimab. The receptor set was obtained from an adult with an advanced solid tumor such as melanoma, head and neck, liver or kidney cancer.

V and J are TRBV2 and TRBJ1-6, with D maybe TRBD1 (5 bases). The ends were cut back, 7 bases at V and 10 bases at J, with 14 bases in the middle. Germline CDR1 and CDR2: SNHLY and FYNNEI. The CDR3 runs to 13 residues. The CDR3 is CASNPLRDSPLHF. The CDR3 region has the DNA TGTGCCAGCAACCCTTTAAGGGACTCACCCCTCCACTTT.

This clone was recorded once. The chain couples TRBV5-8 to TRBJ1-6; 7 bases match TRBD1. After removal of 0 bases from V and 10 bases from J, the junction contained 7 bases not matched to a gene. Germline CDR1 and CDR2: SGHTS and YDEGEE. The CDR3 contains 15 residues. The CDR3 sequence: CASSLDLQGYSPLHF. The CDR3 DNA sequence: TGTGCCAGCAGCTTGGACCTACAGGGGTACTCACCCCTCCACTTT. The variable domain in full, with the rest retrieved from reference TRBV5-8 and TRBJ1-6, is EAGVTQSPTHLIKTRGQQATLRCSPISGHTSVYWYQQALGLGLQFLLWYDEGEERNRGNFPPRFSGRQFPNYSSELNVNALELEDSALYLCASSLDLQGYSPLHFGNGTRLTVT.

This rearrangement joins TRBV7-2 to TRBJ2-7; 11 bases fit TRBD2. The CDR3 is 15 residues long. V trimming: 4 bases; J trimming: 7 bases; junction bases outside the gene matches: 9. Germline V gene data show CDR1 as SGHTA and CDR2 as FQGNSA. The CDR3 sequence: CASSSLAGGPNEQYF. The CDR3, as DNA: TGTGCCAGCAGCTCGTTAGCGGGAGGGCCGAATGAGCAGTACTTC.

V usage is TRBV29-1 and J usage is TRBJ2-5; D might be TRBD2 (6 bases). There are 13 residues in the CDR3. From germline, CDR1 is SQVTM and CDR2 ANQGSEA. Trimming left V 6 bases short and J 2 bases short, with 13 bases between. CDR3 in amino acids: CSVGTFIQETQYF. CDR3 bases: TGCAGCGTCGGGACTTTCATTCAAGAGACCCAGTACTTC.

This chain uses TRBV5-1 with TRBJ2-5; 7 bases align to TRBD2. The ends lost 0 bases at V and 5 bases at J; junction bases unmatched: 13. The germline gives CDR1 SGHRS, CDR2 YFSETQ. This CDR3 comprises 17 residues. CDR3 in amino acids: CASSLGLVAGAYETQYF. The CDR3 nucleotides are TGCGCCAGCAGCTTGGGGTTGGTTGCGGGAGCCTATGAGACCCAGTACTTC.

The rearrangement joins TRBV11-3 to TRBJ2-3; 7 bases are shared with TRBD1. Trimming removed 5 bases from V and 5 bases from J; junction bases left unmatched: 10. This CDR3 comprises 15 residues. Per the germline V gene, CDR1 is SGHNT and CDR2 is YENEEA. CDR3 sequence: CASSLRQGTRDTQYF. The CDR3 DNA sequence: TGTGCCAGCAGCCTTCGACAGGGCACGAGAGATACGCAGTATTTT.

The rearrangement uses TRBV6-1 and TRBJ2-1, with TRBD1 as a possible D gene (6 bases). This CDR3 region has 14 residues. Germline CDR1 reads MNHNS; CDR2 reads SASEGT. The ends were cut back, 10 bases at V and 4 bases at J, with 17 bases in the middle. The CDR3 sequence: CAIGVLGAYNEQFF. The CDR3 nucleotides read TGTGCCATCGGGGTCCTGGGGGCATACAATGAGCAGTTCTTC.